These 24 T cell receptor beta chains share one sample of origin, sequenced in a study of blood T cell repertoires in COVID-19. Sequencing was performed with immunoSEQ multiplex PCR; in TCRdb, only in-frame clones are kept and a portion is missing. The data contain around 280,000 clones, roughly nine tenths of them seen just once; the ten biggest clones take up 6% to 7%. Sequenced: PBMCs or T cells enriched from blood (not recorded which). The receptors were gathered from a woman aged 40 to 49 who had recovered from COVID-19.

The rearrangement uses TRBV28 and TRBJ1-4, with D hard to call. The CDR3 length is 13 residues. Trimming removed 6 bases from V and 8 bases from J, with 13 bases in between. Germline V gene lookup returns CDR1 MDHEN and CDR2 SYDVKM. The DNA of the CDR3 is TGTGCCAGCAGCCCACCCGGGATCGAAAAACTGTTTTTT. Translation: CASSPPGIEKLFF.

J is TRBJ2-1 and V is TRBV7-2; 8 bases are shared with TRBD2. CDR1 and CDR2 from the germline V gene are SGHTA and FQGNSA. The CDR3 is 15 residues long. Unmatched junction bases numbered 8, after V lost 4 bases and J lost 6 bases. In DNA form, the CDR3 reads TGTGCCAGCAGCTGGGGTGTAGCGGGGTCCAATGAGCAGTTCTTC. Its translation is CASSWGVAGSNEQFF. The variable domain in full, with the rest retrieved from reference TRBV7-2 and TRBJ2-1, is GAGVSQSPSNKVTEKGKDVELRCDPISGHTALYWYRQSLGQGLEFLIYFQGNSAPDKSGLPSDRFSAERTGGSVSTLTIQRTQQEDSAVYLCASSWGVAGSNEQFFGPGTRLTVL.

The chain uses TRBV27 and TRBJ1-5, with unresolved D. CDR3 size: 16 residues. Trimming left V 5 bases short and J 6 bases short, with 20 bases between. Germline CDR1 reads MNHEY; CDR2 reads SMNVEV (reference sequence). This chain's CDR3 is CASSPLRTGRTQPQHF. In nucleotides, the CDR3 is TGTGCCAGCAGTCCCCTTCGTACGGGGAGGACTCAGCCCCAGCATTTT.

A few counts support this clone. The chain has TRBV19 and TRBJ2-7, with TRBD1 identical over 7 bases. The CDR3 is 13 residues long. V was clipped by 3 bases and J by 7 bases; unmatched bases: 6. Germline V lookup: CDR1 LNHDA, CDR2 SQIVND (reference sequence). CDR3 region: CASSMQGVGEQYF. The CDR3 DNA reads as TGTGCCAGTAGTATGCAGGGGGTCGGGGAGCAGTACTTC.

The rearrangement joins TRBV5-1 to TRBJ2-5, with D possibly TRBD1 on 6 matching bases. Germline lookup yields CDR1 SGHRS and CDR2 YFSETQ. The CDR3 has 13 amino acids. Trimming removed 2 bases at V and 6 bases at J, with 11 bases between. The CDR3 reads CASSFGQLQTQYF. In DNA, the CDR3 is TGCGCCAGCAGCTTTGGACAGCTACAGACCCAGTACTTC. Full variable domain (outside the CDR3, taken from reference TRBV5-1 and TRBJ2-5): KAGVTQTPRYLIKTRGQQVTLSCSPISGHRSVSWYQQTPGQGLQFLFEYFSETQRNKGNFPGRFSGRQFSNSRSEMNVSTLELGDSALYLCASSFGQLQTQYFGPGTRLLVL.

This clone was counted only a few times. The chain couples TRBV3-1 (or the pseudogene TRBV3-2) to TRBJ2-5, with D perhaps TRBD2 (6 bases). Trimming took 3 bases from V and 1 from J, leaving 6 bases between them. Germline V gene lookup returns CDR1 LGHDT and CDR2 YNNKEL (reference sequence). The CDR3 runs to 13 residues. The CDR3, as DNA: TGTGCCAGCAGCCAGGAGGGCCAAGAGACCCAGTACTTC. It encodes CASSQEGQETQYF.

For the CDR3, the DNA is TGTGCCAGCAGCTTGGCGACTTCTCCCACAGATACGCAGTATTTT. Protein: CASSLATSPTDTQYF. V is TRBV5-4 and J is TRBJ2-3; D ambiguous. Trimming removed 0 bases at V and 2 bases at J, with 10 bases between. The CDR3 contains 15 residues. CDR1 is SGHNT and CDR2 is YYREEE in the germline V gene (reference sequence).

The genes are TRBV12-3 or TRBV12-4 and TRBJ1-4; perhaps TRBD1 as D (5 bases). Trimming took 3 bases from V and 6 from J, leaving 8 bases between them. The CDR3 runs to 13 residues. The CDR3, as DNA: TGTGCCAGCAGTTTTAGGGGTGATGAAAAACTGTTTTTT. As protein: CASSFRGDEKLFF.

The count of this clone is one. The rearrangement uses TRBV7-9 and TRBJ2-2, with 8 nucleotides matching TRBD1. Trimming removed 5 bases from V and 7 bases from J; junction bases left unmatched: 6. The CDR3 consists of 14 residues. The germline gives CDR1 SEHNR, CDR2 FQNEAQ (reference sequence). The CDR3 sequence: CASSATGGNGELFF. In nucleotides, the CDR3 is TGTGCCAGCAGCGCAACAGGGGGGAACGGGGAGCTGTTTTTT. Supplemented by reference TRBV7-9 and TRBJ2-2, the full variable domain reads DTGVSQNPRHKITKRGQNVTFRCDPISEHNRLYWYRQTLGQGPEFLTYFQNEAQLEKSRLLSDRFSAERPKGSFSTLEIQRTEQGDSAMYLCASSATGGNGELFFGEGSRLTVL.

This clone was counted a few times. The genes are TRBV19 and TRBJ1-2, with TRBD1 matching 10 bases. J gave up 4 bases and V 3 bases, and 8 bases lay outside the gene matches. The CDR3 runs to 16 residues. The germline V gene encodes CDR1 LNHDA and CDR2 SQIVND (reference sequence). The CDR3 protein is CASSIYGTGAGYGYTF. The CDR3 DNA reads TGTGCCAGTAGTATCTACGGGACAGGGGCCGGCTATGGCTACACCTTC.

The chain employs TRBV7-8 and TRBJ2-5; possibly TRBD2 for D (5 bases). V was trimmed by 2 bases and J by 4 bases, leaving 17 bases between them. The CDR3 sequence is 16 residues long. Germline-derived CDR1 and CDR2 are SGHVS and FQNEAQ. The CDR3, as DNA: TGTGCCAGCAGCTTACTCCAGAGGGATCGAAGAGAGACCCAGTACTTC. Protein product: CASSLLQRDRRETQYF.

Turning to this clone: The junction does not match germline at one end; this may be a read error. V usage is TRBV3-1 (or the pseudogene TRBV3-2) and J usage is TRBJ2-1, with D tentatively TRBD1 (7 bases). The CDR3 extends over 13 amino acids. CDR1 LGHDT and CDR2 YNNKEL come from the germline V gene (reference sequence). The CDR3 sequence is CASSQGQGRERFF. CDR3 DNA sequence: TGTGCCAGCAGCCAAGGACAGGGCCGGGAGCGGTTCTTC.

The V and J genes are TRBV2 and TRBJ2-3; D perhaps matches TRBD2 (6 bases). V was cut by 6 bases and J by 0 bases, with 10 bases left in between. CDR3 size: 14 residues. The germline CDR1 and CDR2 sequences are SNHLY and FYNNEI. CDR3: CASRGTPSTDTQYF. The CDR3 DNA sequence: TGTGCCAGCAGGGGGACTCCTAGCACAGATACGCAGTATTTT.

The rearrangement joins TRBV28 to TRBJ1-1, with D possibly being TRBD1 (6 bases). CDR3 length: 14 amino acids. Between the trimmed V and J ends, which lost 2 bases and 1 base, there was a span of 8 bases. Germline-derived CDR1 and CDR2 are MDHEN and SYDVKM. In DNA form, the CDR3 reads TGTGCCAGCAGTTTAAGGGGACAGAACACTGAAGCTTTCTTT. The encoded protein is CASSLRGQNTEAFF.

This chain joins TRBV6-5 and TRBJ1-2; 8 nucleotides match TRBD1. Germline V gene data show CDR1 as MNHEY and CDR2 as SVGAGI. After removal of 5 bases from V and 1 base from J, the junction contained 6 bases not matched to a gene. CDR3 size: 15 residues. CDR3 nucleotides: TGTGCCAGCAGTCGAAGTGGACAGGGTAACTATGGCTACACCTTC. It is translated as CASSRSGQGNYGYTF.

V gene TRBV10-3 combines with J gene TRBJ1-2, with 7 bases matching TRBD1. This CDR3 comprises 13 residues. Germline CDR1 and CDR2: ENHRY and SYGVKD. Trimming at V came to 2 bases and at J to 8 bases, leaving 5 bases not matched to a gene. The CDR3 nucleotides read TGTGCCATCAGTGAGATAACAGGGGAGGGCTACACCTTC. Translating it yields CAISEITGEGYTF.

V and J are TRBV28 and TRBJ1-1; D call uncertain. The V and J ends lost 2 bases and 8 bases respectively, with 9 bases between them. CDR1 is MDHEN and CDR2 is SYDVKM in the germline V gene. The length of the CDR3 is 12 residues. The CDR3 region is CASSLTSREAFF. The CDR3, as DNA: TGTGCCAGCAGTTTAACGAGTCGAGAAGCTTTCTTT. The full variable domain, with the rest looked up from reference TRBV28 and TRBJ1-1, is DVKVTQSSRYLVKRTGEKVFLECVQDMDHENMFWYRQDPGLGLRLIYFSYDVKMKEKGDIPEGYSVSREKKERFSLILESASTNQTSMYLCASSLTSREAFFGQGTRLTVV.

The chain recombines TRBV18 with TRBJ2-7, with TRBD2 identical over 9 bases. Germline trimming cut 3 bases from V and 2 bases from J; bases unmatched to any gene: 2. Per germline, CDR1 KGHSH and CDR2 LQKENI. This CDR3 is 14 amino acids long. The CDR3 here is CASSPIAGAYEQYF. CDR3 coding DNA: TGTGCCAGCTCACCCATAGCGGGAGCCTACGAGCAGTACTTC.

On this clone: Its ends do not fully match the called genes, so a read error is possible. The CDR3 sequence: CASRARWDSHNEQFF. DNA for the CDR3: TGTGCCAGCAGAGCAAGGTGGGACTCCCACAATGAGCAGTTCTTC. The chain employs TRBV28 and TRBJ2-1, with TRBD2 as a possible D gene (6 bases). The CDR3 runs to 15 residues. The germline V gene has CDR1 MDHEN and CDR2 SYDVKM.

The chain carries TRBV15 and TRBJ1-3; D gene unclear. Per germline, CDR1 LNHNV and CDR2 YYDKDF (reference sequence). Trimming shortened V by 0 bases and J by 0 bases, and 9 bases separated the two germline ends. This CDR3 contains 16 residues. The DNA for the CDR3 is TGTGCCACCAGCAGAGATTCGGGTTACTCTGGAAACACCATATATTTT. This sequence encodes CATSRDSGYSGNTIYF. The full variable domain, with the rest looked up from reference TRBV15 and TRBJ1-3, is DAMVIQNPRYQVTQFGKPVTLSCSQTLNHNVMYWYQQKSSQAPKLLFHYYDKDFNNEADTPDNFQSRRPNTSFCFLDIRSPGLGDTAMYLCATSRDSGYSGNTIYFGEGSWLTVV.

The V gene is TRBV7-9, the J gene TRBJ2-7, with TRBD2 matching over 7 bases. The CDR3 is 15 residues long. Germline V CDR1 and CDR2: SEHNR, FQNEAQ (reference sequence). The ends lost 2 bases at V and 5 bases at J; junction bases unmatched: 9. In DNA, the CDR3 is TGTGCCAGCAGCTTACGCGGGAGAACCGACCACGAGCAGTACTTC. This encodes CASSLRGRTDHEQYF. The full variable domain, in which reference TRBV7-9 and TRBJ2-7 provide the parts outside the CDR3, is DTGVSQNPRHKITKRGQNVTFRCDPISEHNRLYWYRQTLGQGPEFLTYFQNEAQLEKSRLLSDRFSAERPKGSFSTLEIQRTEQGDSAMYLCASSLRGRTDHEQYFGPGTRLTVT.

The CDR3 coding sequence is TGCAGCGTTGATAGGGGGGCTAGCGGTACGCAGTATTTT. Protein product: CSVDRGASGTQYF. The V and J genes are TRBV29-1 and TRBJ2-3; D is possibly TRBD2 (7 bases). The germline gives CDR1 SQVTM, CDR2 ANQGSEA. This CDR3 comprises 13 residues. V was shortened by 3 bases and J by 8 bases, with 15 bases between the two germline ends.

About this clone: The junction and the germline gene differ at one end; a read error may be behind it. The chain combines TRBV6-2 or TRBV6-3 with TRBJ2-3; 9 bases line up with TRBD2. This CDR3 region has 16 residues. The germline V gene has CDR1 MNHEY and CDR2 SVGEGT. In DNA, the CDR3 is TGTGCCAGCAATTACCCGGCTAGCGGGACGGAAGATACGCAGTATTTT. It specifies CASNYPASGTEDTQYF.

The V and J genes are TRBV9 and TRBJ2-7; TRBD2 matches at 9 bases. Looked up from germline, CDR1 is SGDLS and CDR2 is YYNGEE. V trimming: 3 bases; J trimming: 3 bases; junction bases outside the gene matches: 4. The CDR3 length is 14 residues. The CDR3 protein is CASSATSGSYEQYF. CDR3 coding DNA: TGTGCCAGCAGCGCGACTAGCGGAAGCTACGAGCAGTACTTC.